This TCR beta chain was identified during a study of blood T cell repertoires in COVID-19. Study-wide context: T cells, B-cell-depleted T cells, or PBMCs provided the cDNA or gDNA that served as material.

V was clipped by 6 bases and J by 0 bases; unmatched bases: 7. This CDR3 has 15 amino acids. From germline, CDR1 is WSHSY and CDR2 SAAADI. The protocol was immunoSEQ multiplex PCR, while the TCRdb copy is restricted to in-frame clones and leaves out a portion. Of tens of thousands of clones listed, 90% were seen once; the top ten hold 0.65% to 0.9%. Source material: peripheral blood. The chain links TRBV10-2 to TRBJ1-1, with 7 bases fitting TRBD1. The TCR originated in a woman at least 80 years old with acute or convalescent COVID-19. The CDR3 DNA reads TGCGCCAGCAGCCTGGGACAGATCATGAACACTGAAGCTTTCTTT. It translates to CASSLGQIMNTEAFF.